A selection of T cell receptor beta chains follows, all from one sample in a study of PD-1 blockade in classical Hodgkin lymphoma. TCRdb keeps only in-frame clones here, not all; method: immunoSEQ multiplex PCR. This repertoire shows 35,000 to 45,000 clones, roughly 70% found once; its top ten account for around 2.8%. The material was peripheral blood mononuclear cells (PBMCs), obtained before the second cycle of nivolumab. These receptors were collected from a human donor with classical Hodgkin lymphoma. The CDR3 runs from the conserved cysteine through the conserved F or W. The order of the fields is V gene, J gene, clone size, D gene, CDR3 DNA, CDR3 protein. The D gene is left open where the match is weak. The size entry is marked missing in some rows and otherwise reads once, few, many or a size class.

v_call: TRBV4-3; j_call: TRBJ2-2; clone_size: once; d_call: TRBD2; cdr3_nt: TGCGCCAGCAGCCTGAGCGGGAGTAGCACCGGGGAGCTGTTTTTT; cdr3_aa: CASSLSGSSTGELFF
v_call: TRBV7-9; j_call: TRBJ2-7; clone_size: -; d_call: -; cdr3_nt: TGTGCCAGCAGACGTAGTGACAGGAGTCCAGAGGATTACGAGCAGTACTTC; cdr3_aa: CASRRSDRSPEDYEQYF
v_call: TRBV25-1; j_call: TRBJ2-1; clone_size: -; d_call: TRBD1; cdr3_nt: TGTGCCAGCAGTGAAAGAAGGGACAGCAATGAGCAGTTCTTC; cdr3_aa: CASSERRDSNEQFF
v_call: TRBV7-9; j_call: TRBJ2-7; clone_size: few; d_call: -; cdr3_nt: TGTGCCAGCAGCCCCTCGGGAGCAGGCGAGCAGTACTTC; cdr3_aa: CASSPSGAGEQYF
v_call: TRBV20-1; j_call: TRBJ2-1; clone_size: -; d_call: -; cdr3_nt: TGCAGTGCTAGGGACGGAGTCGAGCAGTTCTTC; cdr3_aa: CSARDGVEQFF
v_call: TRBV19; j_call: TRBJ2-3; clone_size: few; d_call: -; cdr3_nt: TGTGCCAGTAGTAGTTTAAGGGGTGCCACAGATACGCAGTATTTT; cdr3_aa: CASSSLRGATDTQYF
v_call: TRBV14; j_call: TRBJ2-1; clone_size: -; d_call: -; cdr3_nt: TGTGCCAGCACCCCATCCCGAGGCAGGCGGGTCAATGAGCAGTTCTTC; cdr3_aa: CASTPSRGRRVNEQFF
v_call: TRBV4-2; j_call: TRBJ1-1; clone_size: once; d_call: -; cdr3_nt: TGTGCCAGCAGCCAAGATGGAGCAGGGGACACTGAAGCTTTCTTT; cdr3_aa: CASSQDGAGDTEAFF
v_call: TRBV27; j_call: TRBJ1-1; clone_size: -; d_call: -; cdr3_nt: TGTGCCAGCAGTTTAGGCCTAAACACTGAAGCTTTCTTT; cdr3_aa: CASSLGLNTEAFF
v_call: TRBV30; j_call: TRBJ1-2; clone_size: -; d_call: -; cdr3_nt: TGTGCCTGGAGCGATTCCGGGCGTGGCTACACCTTC; cdr3_aa: CAWSDSGRGYTF
v_call: TRBV19; j_call: TRBJ1-5; clone_size: -; d_call: -; cdr3_nt: TGTGCCAGTAGTATCGAGAGTGATTTTTCTAATCAGCCCCAGCATTTT; cdr3_aa: CASSIESDFSNQPQHF
v_call: TRBV5-4; j_call: TRBJ2-2; clone_size: -; d_call: -; cdr3_nt: TGTGCCAGCAGCTTGGGGCCGGGAGCTCCCTCGGGGGATCCGACCGGGGAGCTGTTTTTT; cdr3_aa: CASSLGPGAPSGDPTGELFF
v_call: TRBV29-1; j_call: TRBJ2-1; clone_size: -; d_call: TRBD2; cdr3_nt: TGCAGCGCCCCAACTAGCGGGAGCTCCTACAATGAGCAGTTCTTC; cdr3_aa: CSAPTSGSSYNEQFF
v_call: TRBV7-9; j_call: TRBJ1-3; clone_size: -; d_call: -; cdr3_nt: TGTGCCAGCAGCCCTGGGGGAAACACCATATATTTT; cdr3_aa: CASSPGGNTIYF
v_call: TRBV5-5; j_call: TRBJ2-1; clone_size: -; d_call: TRBD1; cdr3_nt: TGTGCCAGCAGCGCCCCGGGACAGGGAGGTAGAGAGCAGTTCTTC; cdr3_aa: CASSAPGQGGREQFF
v_call: TRBV9; j_call: TRBJ2-7; clone_size: few; d_call: -; cdr3_nt: TGTGCCAGCAGCGTGGGGGTCGGGGGCGAGCAGTACTTC; cdr3_aa: CASSVGVGGEQYF
v_call: TRBV5-4; j_call: TRBJ2-7; clone_size: -; d_call: -; cdr3_nt: TGTGCCAGCAGCTTGACTCCCGGCGAGCAGTACTTC; cdr3_aa: CASSLTPGEQYF
v_call: TRBV6-5; j_call: TRBJ1-2; clone_size: -; d_call: TRBD1; cdr3_nt: TGTGCCAGCAGCTGGACAGGGGGCCATGGCTACACCTTC; cdr3_aa: CASSWTGGHGYTF
v_call: TRBV5-4; j_call: TRBJ2-3; clone_size: -; d_call: -; cdr3_nt: TGTGCCAGCAGCTTGGATCAGGGCCCCACAGATACGCAGTATTTT; cdr3_aa: CASSLDQGPTDTQYF
v_call: TRBV6-1; j_call: TRBJ1-4; clone_size: few; d_call: -; cdr3_nt: TGTGCCAGCAGTCAGGGTGGCACTAATGAAAAACTGTTTTTT; cdr3_aa: CASSQGGTNEKLFF